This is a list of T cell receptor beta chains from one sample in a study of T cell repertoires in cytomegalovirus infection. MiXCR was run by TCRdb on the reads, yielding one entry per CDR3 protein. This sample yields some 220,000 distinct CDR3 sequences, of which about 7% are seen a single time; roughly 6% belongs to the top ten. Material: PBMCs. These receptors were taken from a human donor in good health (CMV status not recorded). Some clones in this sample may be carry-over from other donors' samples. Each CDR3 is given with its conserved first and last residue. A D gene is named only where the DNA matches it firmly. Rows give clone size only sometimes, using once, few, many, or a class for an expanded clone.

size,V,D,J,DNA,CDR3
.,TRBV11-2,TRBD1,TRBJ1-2,TGTGCCAGCAGCCAGGGACAGGGGAACTATGGCTACACCTTC,CASSQGQGNYGYTF
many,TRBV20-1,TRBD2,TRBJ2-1,TGCAGTGCTAGTAATATCCCTAGCGGGGGCTACAATGAGCAGTTCTTC,CSASNIPSGGYNEQFF
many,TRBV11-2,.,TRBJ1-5,TGTGCCAGCAGCTTAGACTTCCGCAATCAGCCCCAGCATTTT,CASSLDFRNQPQHF
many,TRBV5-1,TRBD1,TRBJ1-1,TGCGCCAGCAGCTTTCGACAGGGGATTGAAGCTTTCTTT,CASSFRQGIEAFF
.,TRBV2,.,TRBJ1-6,TGTGCCAGACAGGGTCGATCCTACGGATCACCCCTCCACTTT,CARQGRSYGSPLHF
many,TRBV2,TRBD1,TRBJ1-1,TGTGCCAGCAGTAAACAGGGGGTCGCTGAAGCTTTCTTT,CASSKQGVAEAFF
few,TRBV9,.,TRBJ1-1,TGTGCCAGCAGCGTAGGGGGGGGCCACATGAACACTGAAGCTTTCTTT,CASSVGGGHMNTEAFF
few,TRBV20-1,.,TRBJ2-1,TGCAGTGCTAGTTCTCCGAGGGGGAGCTCCTACAATGAGCAGTTCTTC,CSASSPRGSSYNEQFF
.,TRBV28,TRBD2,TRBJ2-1,TGTGCCAGCAGTTCGCCCCATCTAGCGGGGGTGCACAATGAGCAGTTCTTC,CASSSPHLAGVHNEQFF
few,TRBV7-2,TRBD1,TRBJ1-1,TGTGCCAGCAGCGCGCAACAGGGGGCCACTGAAGCTTTCTTT,CASSAQQGATEAFF
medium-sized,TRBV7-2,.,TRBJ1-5,TGTGCCAGCAGCTCCGGGGGTAGAGACCAGCCCCAGCATTTT,CASSSGGRDQPQHF
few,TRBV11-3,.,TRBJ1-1,TGTGCCAGCGGGGGGGAGGTGAACACTGAAGCTTTCTTT,CASGGEVNTEAFF
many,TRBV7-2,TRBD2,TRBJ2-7,TGTGCCAGCAGCTACCAAAGCGGGGAGCCAACCTACGAGCAGTACTTC,CASSYQSGEPTYEQYF
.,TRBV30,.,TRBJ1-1,TGTGCCTGGAGTGTAATAGGAGTAGGCACTGAAGCTTTCTTT,CAWSVIGVGTEAFF
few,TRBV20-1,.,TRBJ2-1,TGCAGTGCTTTATTTCTCAGCTCCTACAATGAGCAGTTCTTC,CSALFLSSYNEQFF
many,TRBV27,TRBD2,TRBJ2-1,TGTGCCAGCAGTTTCGCGGGGGGGCAAAATGAGCAGTTCTTC,CASSFAGGQNEQFF
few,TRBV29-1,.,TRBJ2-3,TGCAGCGTCGGGACCCGTCTGAGAGATACGCAGTATTTT,CSVGTRLRDTQYF
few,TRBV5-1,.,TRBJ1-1,TGCGCCAGCAGCGTCGTGGGTGACAACACTGAAGCTTTCTTT,CASSVVGDNTEAFF
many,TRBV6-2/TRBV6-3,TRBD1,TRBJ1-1,TGTGCCAGCAGTGGGACAGGGGGCAAATACACTGAAGCTTTCTTT,CASSGTGGKYTEAFF
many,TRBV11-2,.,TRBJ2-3,TGTGCCAGCAGCTTAGAAAACACAGATACGCAGTATTTT,CASSLENTDTQYF
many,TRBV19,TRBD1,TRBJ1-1,TGTGCCAGTAGAGACCGAACCGGGACAGGGAGGACTGAAGCTTTCTTT,CASRDRTGTGRTEAFF
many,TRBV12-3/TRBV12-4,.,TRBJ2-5,TGTGCCAGCAGTCCCACAAGGACCCGAGAGACCCAGTACTTC,CASSPTRTRETQYF
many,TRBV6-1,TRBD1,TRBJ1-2,TGTGCCACTAACAGGGGCAACTATGGCTACACCTTC,CATNRGNYGYTF
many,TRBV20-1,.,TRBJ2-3,TGCAGTGCTAGTTTTCTGGCCGGGTCGGGAGATACGCAGTATTTT,CSASFLAGSGDTQYF
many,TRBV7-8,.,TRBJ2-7,TGTGCCAGCAGCTTAGAACGTTTTTCCACCTACGAGCAGTACTTC,CASSLERFSTYEQYF
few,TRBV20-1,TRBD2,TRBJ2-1,TGCAGTGCTAGAGATGGGGGGGGGTTTCGGAATGAGCAGTTCTTC,CSARDGGGFRNEQFF
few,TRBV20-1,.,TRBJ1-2,TGCAGTGCTAGAGATTCACAGAGACGGGACTTC,CSARDSQRRDF
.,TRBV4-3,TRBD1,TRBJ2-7,TGCGCCAGCAGCCAAGACGTCGGGACAGGGTTAAAGAAGTACTTC,CASSQDVGTGLKKYF
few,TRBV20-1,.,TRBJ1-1,TGCAGTGCATTTACAGGGTCCGGAACTGAAGCTTTCTTT,CSAFTGSGTEAFF
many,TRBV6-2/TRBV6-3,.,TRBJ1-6,TGTGCCAGCAGCCGACAGGTGGTTGATTCACCCCTCCACTTT,CASSRQVVDSPLHF
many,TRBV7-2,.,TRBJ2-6,TGTGCCAGCACCCTTGGGGGGACTGGGGCCAACGTCCTGACTTTC,CASTLGGTGANVLTF
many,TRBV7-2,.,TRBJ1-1,TGTGCCAGCAGCTTCCAACTAGGGGCAGGGATGAACACTGAAGCTTTCTTT,CASSFQLGAGMNTEAFF
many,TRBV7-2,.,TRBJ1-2,TGTGCCAGCAGCTTAGGCGGGGGAAAGCATGGCTACACCTTC,CASSLGGGKHGYTF
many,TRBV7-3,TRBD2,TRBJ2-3,TGTGCCAGCAGCCCGGATTGGGCTAGCGGGAGCACAGATACGCAGTATTTT,CASSPDWASGSTDTQYF
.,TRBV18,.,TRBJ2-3,TGTGCCAGCTCACCATCTGGACCAGATACGCAGTATTTT,CASSPSGPDTQYF